One and the same sample provided the 20 T cell receptor beta chains below, sequenced in a study of blood T cells in healthy people across ages. Sample-barcoded 5' priming and a J-beta primer mix drove a second PCR of roughly 7 to 11 cycles. MiXCR, run by TCRdb on the 5' RACE reads, gives a single entry per CDR3 protein. The sample consists of around 800,000 distinct CDR3 sequences, more than 35% of them appearing once. The sequencing input was blood. These receptors all come from a man older than 75 in good health.

About this clonotype itself: A much larger clone is a single base away; this may be a read error. The chain carries TRBV9 and TRBJ2-7, with 11 nucleotides matching TRBD1. The V and J ends lost 4 bases and 7 bases, in that order; junction bases with no gene match: 7. This CDR3 has 14 residues. CDR1 and CDR2 from the germline V gene are SGDLS and YYNGEE. The CDR3 loop is CASSPRTGGNEQYF. DNA for the CDR3: TGTGCCAGCAGCCCCAGGACAGGGGGCAATGAGCAGTACTTC.

This rearrangement joins TRBV6-5 to TRBJ2-1; TRBD1 matches at 8 bases. The CDR3 length is 14 residues. From germline, CDR1 is MNHEY and CDR2 SVGAGI. With 7 bases clipped from V and 6 bases from J, the junction kept 8 bases outside the gene matches. The DNA for the CDR3 is TGTGCCAGCAAGGGACAGGCGTATTCCAATGAGCAGTTCTTC. It yields the protein CASKGQAYSNEQFF.

This clonotype has only a few counts. The rearrangement joins TRBV5-1 to TRBJ2-1; TRBD2 agrees at 7 bases. The CDR3 consists of 15 residues. Trimming cost V 3 bases and J 7 bases; bases outside gene matches: 10. CDR1 is SGHRS and CDR2 is YFSETQ in the germline V gene. CDR3 DNA sequence: TGCGCCAGCAGCTACCAGCGGGGAGGAGTAAATGAGCAGTTCTTC. Translated: CASSYQRGGVNEQFF.

The chain recombines TRBV4-3 with TRBJ2-7, with 13 bases that match TRBD2. This CDR3 is 19 amino acids long. The V segment lost 0 bases and the J segment 0 bases; nucleotides outside the gene matches: 8. The V gene's germline CDR1 is LGHNA and CDR2 YSLEER. CDR3 protein: CASSQDPTSGGASSYEQYF. For the CDR3, the DNA is TGCGCCAGCAGCCAAGACCCCACTAGCGGGGGGGCCAGCTCCTACGAGCAGTACTTC.

The chain uses TRBV20-1 and TRBJ2-1; TRBD2 agrees at 12 bases. With 3 bases clipped from V and 6 bases from J, the junction kept 3 bases outside the gene matches. The CDR3 extends over 14 amino acids. CDR1 DFQATT and CDR2 SNEGSKA come from the germline V gene (reference sequence). The CDR3 bases are TGCAGTGCTAGGACTAGCGGGAGTAGCAATGAGCAGTTCTTC. It specifies CSARTSGSSNEQFF.

The J gene is TRBJ2-4, the V gene TRBV9, with 11 bases that match TRBD2. CDR1 and CDR2 from the germline V gene are SGDLS and YYNGEE. With V trimmed by 1 base and J by 6 bases, 0 bases remained unmatched. This CDR3 is built from 14 residues. The CDR3 spells CASSVLAGGNIQYF. In DNA, the CDR3 is TGTGCCAGCAGCGTACTAGCGGGAGGAAACATTCAGTACTTC.

This chain uses TRBV5-1 with TRBJ2-3; a possible D gene is TRBD2 (6 bases). V lost 2 bases and J 3 bases, leaving 16 bases between the germline ends. This CDR3 comprises 16 residues. Germline values: CDR1 SGHRS, CDR2 YFSETQ. CDR3 nucleotide sequence: TGCGCCAGCAGCTTCTCGGAGGGCCCGAGAACAGATACGCAGTATTTT. Its translation: CASSFSEGPRTDTQYF. The full variable domain, its missing parts supplied by reference TRBV5-1 and TRBJ2-3, is KAGVTQTPRYLIKTRGQQVTLSCSPISGHRSVSWYQQTPGQGLQFLFEYFSETQRNKGNFPGRFSGRQFSNSRSEMNVSTLELGDSALYLCASSFSEGPRTDTQYFGPGTRLTVL.

The chain recombines TRBV25-1 with TRBJ2-4, with 9 bases aligning to TRBD1. TRBJ2-7 matches the DNA end more closely, so the J call is doubtful. The germline V gene has CDR1 MGHDK and CDR2 SYGVNS. CDR3 size: 15 residues. The CDR3 DNA follows: TGTGCCAGCAGTGAGATCGGGACAGGGTTTTACGAGCAGTACTTC. It translates to CASSEIGTGFYEQYF.

This clonotype was counted between two and nine times. One end of the junction does not line up with germline, which may come from a read error. The chain links TRBV28 to TRBJ2-3; 7 nucleotides agree with TRBD1. Germline lookup yields CDR1 MDHEN and CDR2 SYDVKM. This CDR3 has 14 amino acids. The DNA for the CDR3 is TGCGCCAGCAGTCGGGACAGTTATACAGATACGCAGTATTTT. This encodes CASSRDSYTDTQYF.

This chain joins TRBV28 and TRBJ2-7; 10 bases match TRBD1. The germline V gene has CDR1 MDHEN and CDR2 SYDVKM. V lost 3 bases and J lost 2; bases outside the gene matches: 10. The CDR3 is made up of 17 amino acids. The DNA for the CDR3 is TGTGCCAGCAGTTTCATCCCCGGGACAGGGGCGACCTACGAGCAGTACTTC. This gives the protein CASSFIPGTGATYEQYF. The full variable domain, its missing parts supplied by reference TRBV28 and TRBJ2-7, is DVKVTQSSRYLVKRTGEKVFLECVQDMDHENMFWYRQDPGLGLRLIYFSYDVKMKEKGDIPEGYSVSREKKERFSLILESASTNQTSMYLCASSFIPGTGATYEQYFGPGTRLTVT.

This clonotype was counted many times. CDR3 in DNA: TGTGCCAGCAGTTACTCTACCGATGGTTCAAACATTCAGTACTTC. This translates into CASSYSTDGSNIQYF. The chain employs TRBV6-5 and TRBJ2-4; D ambiguous. Germline CDR1 reads MNHEY; CDR2 reads SVGAGI. The length of the CDR3 is 15 residues. V lost 0 bases to trimming and J lost 6 bases, with 12 bases between them.

V is TRBV24-1 and J is TRBJ2-5, with TRBD2 matching 13 bases. Trimming took 3 bases from V and 7 from J; bases not matched to a gene: 4. This CDR3 region has 15 residues. Germline CDR1 reads KGHDR; CDR2 reads SFDVKD. CDR3 sequence (DNA): TGTGCCACCAGTGATCGGACTAGCGGGAGTGTGACCCAGTACTTC. It encodes CATSDRTSGSVTQYF.

This clonotype was detected ten times or more. The chain is built from TRBV5-1 and TRBJ2-3; 10 bases align to TRBD2. Germline lookup yields CDR1 SGHRS and CDR2 YFSETQ. After removal of 7 bases from V and 6 bases from J, the junction contained 8 bases not matched to a gene. CDR3 size: 14 residues. As DNA, the CDR3 is TGCGCCAGCGGAGCGGGAGGGCTGTCGGATACGCAGTATTTT. Residues: CASGAGGLSDTQYF. Filled out from reference TRBV5-1 and TRBJ2-3, the complete variable domain reads KAGVTQTPRYLIKTRGQQVTLSCSPISGHRSVSWYQQTPGQGLQFLFEYFSETQRNKGNFPGRFSGRQFSNSRSEMNVSTLELGDSALYLCASGAGGLSDTQYFGPGTRLTVL.

This chain joins TRBV29-1 and TRBJ2-7; the D is unclear. Germline V gene data show CDR1 as SQVTM and CDR2 as ANQGSEA. V dropped 8 bases and J dropped 2 bases, with 13 bases sitting between them. The CDR3 spans 12 residues. The CDR3 here is CSISESPYEQYF. The DNA for the CDR3 is TGCAGCATATCAGAATCCCCCTACGAGCAGTACTTC.

The chain combines TRBV29-1 with TRBJ1-1, with no clear D. V was clipped by 1 base and J by 4 bases, with 7 bases between them. The CDR3 extends over 12 amino acids. The germline V gene encodes CDR1 SQVTM and CDR2 ANQGSEA. The CDR3 nucleotides are TGCAGCGTTGAAGGGCCGGGCACTGAAGCTTTCTTT. Protein: CSVEGPGTEAFF.

The rearrangement joins TRBV25-1 to TRBJ2-4; 15 bases are a match to TRBD2. The J call may not be correct, given that the DNA end is closer to TRBJ2-7. The CDR3 sequence is 17 residues long. CDR1 and CDR2 (germline): MGHDK, SYGVNS. For the CDR3, the DNA is TGTGCCAGCAGTGACGGACTAGCGGGAGGGCTCAGGAACGAGCAGTACTTC. Translating gives CASSDGLAGGLRNEQYF.

This sequence joins TRBV29-1 and TRBJ2-7, with 12 bases that match TRBD1. J gave up 6 bases and V 5 bases, and 5 bases lay outside the gene matches. Per the germline V gene, CDR1 is SQVTM and CDR2 is ANQGSEA. CDR3 length: 13 amino acids. The CDR3 coding sequence is TGCAGCGTTTCGGGACAGGGGGCGGGCGAGCAGTACTTC. Residues: CSVSGQGAGEQYF.

This chain uses TRBV20-1 with TRBJ2-3; D is perhaps TRBD2 (6 bases). Germline V gene data show CDR1 as DFQATT and CDR2 as SNEGSKA (reference sequence). This CDR3 has 15 residues. V shed 0 bases and J shed 0 bases, with 10 bases lying between them. DNA of the CDR3: TGCAGTGCTAGAGATGTAGCGGCTAGCACAGATACGCAGTATTTT. This sequence encodes CSARDVAASTDTQYF.

V and J are TRBV7-9 and TRBJ2-5, with D possibly matching TRBD1 (5 bases). The J call may be faulty, since TRBJ2-7 better matches the DNA end. Germline assignment: CDR1 SEHNR and CDR2 FQNEAQ (reference sequence). CDR3 size: 14 residues. The CDR3 bases are TGTGCCAGCAGCGTAGGGGTTTTGCCCTACGAGCAGTACTTC. Its protein product is CASSVGVLPYEQYF.

The chain is built from TRBV5-1 and TRBJ2-6; TRBD2 might be the D (7 bases). The CDR3 has 16 residues. The ends were cut back, 4 bases at V and 4 bases at J, with 15 bases in the middle. Germline V gives CDR1 SGHRS, CDR2 YFSETQ. The CDR3 DNA is TGCGCCAGCAGCCCCACGGGGGGCGTAGGGGCCAACGTCCTGACTTTC. This encodes CASSPTGGVGANVLTF.